The source of this T cell receptor (beta chain) is a study of T cells expressing NK-cell markers (TCRdb year 2020). Context from the whole study: In sorted CD3+CD56+NKG2C+, CD3+CD56+NKG2C- and CD3+CD56-NKG2C+ T-cell subsets from about 8 donors, TCR beta-chain repertoires were profiled. Of the eight sequenced donors, seven were found to be HCMV-seropositive and one was found to be HCMV-seronegative. The eight sequenced donors were randomly selected healthy volunteers, three men and five women. Illumina HiSeq 2000/2500, MiSeq or NextSeq was used to sequence libraries as 2 x 150 bp reads. What the work shows at the level of the full study, not this receptor alone: Whether the expanded NKG2C-expressing T cell clones were specific for HCMV antigens was left unclear. Those dominant clonotypes were again the most abundant among CD3+CD56-NKG2C+ cells in a handful of donors, at about 28.3-65%. In several donors, the dominant CD3+CD56+NKG2C+ clonotypes were among the top 10 CD8+ clonotypes and accounted for 1.0-7.0% of CD8+ T cells.

Comments on this clonotype: Its antigen remains undetermined.

Sequencing instrument: Illumina HiSeq 2000. The TCR beta cDNA libraries were made using 5'RACE template switching, a step that added both a universal primer site and unique molecular identifiers. Synthesis of cDNA was primed from the TCR beta constant segment and was followed by two consecutive PCR amplification steps. Per the authors' processing: MIGEC handled demultiplexing of the reads and grouping by UMI, while MiTCR was used to assemble and quantify clonotypes. To exclude erroneous sequences, only TCR cDNA sequences supported by at least two reads were retained. The tcR package was used for downstream repertoire analysis, and clonotypes were matched across fractions by CDR3 nucleotide sequence plus V segment. Antigen specificity was annotated against VDJdb with VDJmatch, allowing one amino acid substitution in CDR3. After TCRdb reprocessed the reads, each CDR3 protein sequence was kept as one row, without DNA. TCRdb assigned the V and J calls; the authors' analysis was not used. The sample table records 350,000 to 400,000 distinct CDR3 sequences. The ten most abundant clones make up roughly 10% of the sample.

HCMV serostatus was determined by detecting HCMV-specific IgG in serum with a commercial ELISA kit. Ficoll density gradient centrifugation was used to isolate peripheral blood mononuclear cells from blood. The CDR3 numbers 13 residues from cysteine through phenylalanine. DNA is not on record. The sequence is built from TRBV12-3 or TRBV12-4 and TRBJ1-1; TCRdb indicates TRBD1, and absent DNA this call remains unverified. The source material was blood T cells: a sorted CD56 or NKG2C T cell subset, CD4+ or CD8+ T cells, or bulk PBMC T cells (not recorded which). The clonotype comes from a woman aged 45-59 years in good health. Donor details come from another sample of the same person, matched by shared clones. The CDR3 loop reads CASSFWTGSEAFF.